A selection of T cell receptor beta chains follows, all from one sample in a study of PD-1 blockade in mismatch repair-deficient tumors. Measured with immunoSEQ multiplex PCR; TCRdb has only the in-frame clones, and not every one. Of approximately 15,000 clones in the sample, approximately 82% were seen once. Sequencing used PBMCs, obtained about 15 weeks after starting pembrolizumab. Receptors were obtained from an adult with mismatch repair-deficient cancer. The conserved cysteine and the conserved F or W are not part of the CDR3 here.

CDR3 length	J gene	V gene	CDR3 protein
13	TRBJ1-3	TRBV5-1	ASSLGTISGNTIY
12	TRBJ1-3	TRBV2	ASSVYRGGNTIY
12	TRBJ1-1	TRBV28	ASSFFDRGGRAF
12	TRBJ1-4	TRBV6-1	ASRSGQGDEKLF
13	TRBJ2-4	TRBV27	ASSLSHQRGNIQY
12	TRBJ2-2	TRBV30	AWSRMGVSGELF
13	TRBJ2-1	TRBV27	ASSKWESIYNEQF
9	TRBJ2-1	TRBV30	AWSYGGEQF
14	TRBJ2-7	TRBV4-2	ASSQRSSGSIDEQY
12	TRBJ2-1	TRBV5-1	ASSLEGRGDEQF
13	TRBJ2-2	TRBV30	AWTGTAVRTGELF